The clone carrying this T cell receptor beta chain came up once. Its cognate antigen is unknown. Germline V gene sequence: CDR1 MDHEN, CDR2 SYDVKM. V lost 2 bases and J lost 4, with 20 bases in between. The CDR3 is 17 amino acids. TCRdb's copy holds only in-frame clones and misses some; the assay was immunoSEQ multiplex PCR. The sample has roughly 150,000 clones, under 95% seen once; the top ten hold about 5.3%. This sample is drawn from a study of T cell responses to AZD1222 COVID-19 vaccine. About the study: Some second doses came at about 4 weeks and others at about 12 weeks; these were pooled. Study-level results: At 160-218 and 743-854, vaccine-associated CD4 TCRs were dominant, and they spanned spike.

The gene calls are TRBV28 and TRBJ1-2, with D maybe TRBD1 (6 bases). This receptor was identified in an adult in good health. This sample comprised peripheral blood, obtained on day 0 of AZD1222 vaccination. CDR3 nucleotide sequence: TGTGCCAGCAGTTTAGAGTGGCGGGGGGCGACGGCCTATGGCTACACCTTC. Protein product: CASSLEWRGATAYGYTF.